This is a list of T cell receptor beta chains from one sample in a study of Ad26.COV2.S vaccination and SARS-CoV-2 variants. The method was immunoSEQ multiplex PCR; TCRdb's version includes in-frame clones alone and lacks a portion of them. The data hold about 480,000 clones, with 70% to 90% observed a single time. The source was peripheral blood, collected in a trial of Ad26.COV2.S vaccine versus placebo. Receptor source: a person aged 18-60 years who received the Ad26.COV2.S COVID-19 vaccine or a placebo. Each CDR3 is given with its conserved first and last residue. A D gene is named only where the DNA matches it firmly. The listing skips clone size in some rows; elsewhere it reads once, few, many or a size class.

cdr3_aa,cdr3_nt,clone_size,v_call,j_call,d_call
CATHSGLSGDEQFF,TGTGCCACGCATTCGGGCCTTTCGGGTGATGAGCAGTTCTTC,-,TRBV19,TRBJ2-1,-
CASSVDRGYEQYF,TGTGCCAGCAGCGTCGATCGCGGATACGAGCAGTACTTC,-,TRBV6-4,TRBJ2-7,-
CASSDDSALNTEAFF,TGTGCCAGCAGCGACGACAGCGCCTTGAACACTGAAGCTTTCTTT,once,TRBV2,TRBJ1-1,-
CAWRVAGAPGEQYF,TGTGCCTGGAGGGTCGCGGGAGCCCCGGGGGAGCAGTACTTC,few,TRBV30,TRBJ2-7,TRBD2
CASSIGTNSPEQYF,TGTGCCAGTAGTATAGGAACCAACTCGCCCGAGCAGTACTTC,-,TRBV19,TRBJ2-7,-
CAISEGLNQPQHF,TGTGCCATCAGTGAGGGCCTCAATCAGCCCCAGCATTTT,-,TRBV10-3,TRBJ1-5,-
CASSSLGAYEQYF,TGTGCCAGCAGTTCCCTAGGCGCCTACGAGCAGTACTTC,few,TRBV27,TRBJ2-7,-
CASSVGGGVIQETQYF,TGTGCCAGCAGCGTAGGGGGAGGGGTGATTCAAGAGACCCAGTACTTC,-,TRBV9,TRBJ2-5,TRBD2
CASSVGGVGSNGYTF,TGTGCCAGCAGCGTAGGAGGGGTGGGGTCGAATGGCTACACCTTC,-,TRBV9,TRBJ1-2,-
CASSLASGTRDTQYF,TGTGCCAGCAGCTTAGCGTCGGGTACTCGGGATACGCAGTATTTT,-,TRBV11-3,TRBJ2-3,-
CASSFRLAARGIEQYF,TGCGCCAGCAGCTTCAGACTAGCGGCCCGGGGAATCGAGCAGTACTTC,-,TRBV5-1,TRBJ2-7,TRBD2
CASGPLGDTQYF,TGCGCCAGCGGGCCCTTGGGAGATACGCAGTATTTT,-,TRBV5-1,TRBJ2-3,-
CASSSSAGGTGELFF,TGTGCCAGCAGTTCGTCAGCGGGAGGGACCGGGGAGCTGTTTTTT,-,TRBV6-4,TRBJ2-2,TRBD2
CASGRQVRGSNYGYTF,TGTGCTAGTGGCCGACAGGTTCGAGGATCGAACTATGGCTACACCTTC,once,TRBV12-5,TRBJ1-2,-
CASSLSRLVGPNTGELFF,TGTGCCAGCAGCTTAAGCAGGTTGGTTGGTCCGAACACCGGGGAGCTGTTTTTT,-,TRBV11-2,TRBJ2-2,-
CASASAGGTDTQYF,TGTGCCAGCGCCTCCGCGGGGGGCACAGATACGCAGTATTTT,-,TRBV28,TRBJ2-3,TRBD2
CASSPTGSNRAFGHGELFF,TGCGCCAGCAGCCCAACGGGCTCAAACAGGGCATTCGGGCACGGGGAGCTGTTTTTT,-,TRBV23-1,TRBJ2-2,-
CASQAEPSGNTIYF,TGCGCCAGCCAGGCGGAGCCCTCTGGAAACACCATATATTTT,few,TRBV5-1,TRBJ1-3,-
CATTQGLEQFF,TGTGCCACCACACAGGGCCTTGAGCAGTTCTTC,-,TRBV6-5,TRBJ2-1,-
CAWSVKGLRYGYTF,TGTGCCTGGAGTGTAAAGGGGCTCCGATATGGCTACACCTTC,-,TRBV30,TRBJ1-2,-
CASSRSGQGFGYTF,TGTGCCAGCAGCCGTTCGGGACAGGGGTTTGGCTACACCTTC,-,TRBV7-8,TRBJ1-2,TRBD1
CASSLPHGNAYEQYF,TGTGCCAGCAGTTTACCCCACGGAAACGCCTACGAGCAGTACTTC,few,TRBV28,TRBJ2-7,-
CAWSPRDRVTDTQYF,TGTGCCTGGAGTCCCCGGGACAGGGTCACAGATACGCAGTATTTT,-,TRBV30,TRBJ2-3,TRBD1
CASKGLAGAVGTGELFF,TGTGCCAGCAAGGGGCTAGCGGGAGCGGTGGGGACCGGGGAGCTGTTTTTT,few,TRBV25-1,TRBJ2-2,TRBD2
CASSLRGGEAFF,TGTGCCAGCAGTTTAAGGGGTGGGGAAGCTTTCTTT,once,TRBV28,TRBJ1-1,-
CSVLGGADTQYF,TGCAGCGTTCTGGGGGGCGCAGATACGCAGTATTTT,-,TRBV29-1,TRBJ2-3,-
CASSQARNRGKETQYF,TGCGCCAGCAGCCAAGCCCGGAACAGGGGTAAAGAGACCCAGTACTTC,-,TRBV4-3,TRBJ2-5,TRBD1
CASSRRVGVGGRNTGELFF,TGTGCCAGCAGCCGGAGGGTAGGGGTCGGAGGACGGAACACCGGGGAGCTGTTTTTT,once,TRBV7-2,TRBJ2-2,-
CSARDRASIYF,TGCAGTGCTAGGGACAGGGCCTCCATATATTTT,-,TRBV20-1,TRBJ1-3,TRBD1
CASGGRGRTQYNEQFF,TGTGCCAGCGGGGGACGGGGCAGGACACAATACAATGAGCAGTTCTTC,-,TRBV27,TRBJ2-1,-
CASSSSTGGSSGANVLTF,TGTGCCAGCAGCTCGTCGACAGGGGGGTCGTCTGGGGCCAACGTCCTGACTTTC,-,TRBV9,TRBJ2-6,TRBD1
CASSDRQGMGSGNTIYF,TGTGCCAGCAGTGATCGACAGGGAATGGGCTCTGGAAACACCATATATTTT,-,TRBV2,TRBJ1-3,TRBD1
CASSGGSTNEKLFF,TGTGCCAGCAGCGGAGGTTCAACTAATGAAAAACTGTTTTTT,-,TRBV9,TRBJ1-4,-
CASQTGGAGYTF,TGTGCCAGCCAGACGGGTGGGGCGGGCTACACCTTC,-,TRBV28,TRBJ1-2,-
CAWSYPTSGNTIYF,TGTGCCTGGAGTTATCCGACGTCTGGAAACACCATATATTTT,-,TRBV30,TRBJ1-3,-
CASPTPGGRAFF,TGTGCCAGTCCCACACCAGGGGGCCGAGCTTTCTTT,-,TRBV28,TRBJ1-1,TRBD1
CASSSGLQNTGELFF,TGCGCCAGCAGCTCGGGACTCCAGAACACCGGGGAGCTGTTTTTT,-,TRBV5-1,TRBJ2-2,-
CATSDSLGPPYNEQFF,TGTGCCACCAGTGATTCCCTCGGTCCTCCCTACAATGAGCAGTTCTTC,-,TRBV24-1,TRBJ2-1,-
CASSLGGGGETQYF,TGTGCCAGCAGCTTAGGGGGCGGAGGAGAGACCCAGTACTTC,-,TRBV7-8,TRBJ2-5,-
CASSQATGGSNSPLHF,TGTGCCAGCAGCCAAGCGACAGGGGGGAGTAATTCACCCCTCCACTTT,-,TRBV9,TRBJ1-6,TRBD1
CASSTNRDSSSYNEQFF,TGTGCCAGCAGCACGAACCGGGACAGCAGCTCCTACAATGAGCAGTTCTTC,-,TRBV7-9,TRBJ2-1,TRBD1
CASSFTSGYNQPQHF,TGTGCCAGCAGCTTCACATCGGGCTACAATCAGCCCCAGCATTTT,-,TRBV7-2,TRBJ1-5,-
CASRPTGGAGTIYF,TGTGCCAGCAGACCGACAGGGGGGGCCGGCACCATATATTTT,-,TRBV28,TRBJ1-3,TRBD1
CAWRGPSRYGYTF,TGTGCCTGGAGAGGGCCCTCAAGATATGGCTACACCTTC,-,TRBV30,TRBJ1-2,-
CASQGGYNEQFF,TGTGCCAGCCAGGGGGGGTACAATGAGCAGTTCTTC,-,TRBV27,TRBJ2-1,-
CASGLGGTGNEQFF,TGTGCTAGTGGTTTGGGGGGGACTGGCAATGAGCAGTTCTTC,-,TRBV12-5,TRBJ2-1,-
CSASGLGANTGELFF,TGCAGTGCTAGTGGACTAGGGGCGAACACCGGGGAGCTGTTTTTT,-,TRBV20-1,TRBJ2-2,TRBD2
CASSADRGNTGELFF,TGTGCCAGCAGCGCCGATCGGGGGAACACCGGGGAGCTGTTTTTT,-,TRBV11-3,TRBJ2-2,-